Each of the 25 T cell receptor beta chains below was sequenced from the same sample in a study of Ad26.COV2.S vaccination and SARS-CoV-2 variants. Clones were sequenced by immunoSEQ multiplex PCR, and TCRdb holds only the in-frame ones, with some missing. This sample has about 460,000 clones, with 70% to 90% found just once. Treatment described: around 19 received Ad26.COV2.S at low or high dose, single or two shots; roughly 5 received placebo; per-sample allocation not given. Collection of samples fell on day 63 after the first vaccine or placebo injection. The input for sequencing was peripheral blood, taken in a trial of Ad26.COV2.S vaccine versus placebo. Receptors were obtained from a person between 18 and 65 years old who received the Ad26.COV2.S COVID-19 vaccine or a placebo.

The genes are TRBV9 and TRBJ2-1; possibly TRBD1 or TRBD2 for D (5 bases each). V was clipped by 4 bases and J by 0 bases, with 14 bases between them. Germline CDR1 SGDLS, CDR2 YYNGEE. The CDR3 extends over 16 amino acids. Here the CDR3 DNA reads TGTGCCAGCAGCCCGGGGACGGTAGACTCCTACAATGAGCAGTTCTTC. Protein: CASSPGTVDSYNEQFF.

The CDR3 DNA sequence: TGTGCCAGCAGCTTAGCGGGGTCAACTAATGAAAAACTGTTTTTT. This codes for CASSLAGSTNEKLFF. The chain carries TRBV7-2 and TRBJ1-4; D gene ambiguous. CDR1 SGHTA and CDR2 FQGNSA come from the germline V gene. This CDR3 region has 15 residues. V was shortened by 0 bases and J by 0 bases, with 5 bases between the two germline ends. The full variable domain, in which reference TRBV7-2 and TRBJ1-4 provide the parts outside the CDR3, is GAGVSQSPSNKVTEKGKDVELRCDPISGHTALYWYRQSLGQGLEFLIYFQGNSAPDKSGLPSDRFSAERTGGSVSTLTIQRTQQEDSAVYLCASSLAGSTNEKLFFGSGTQLSVL.

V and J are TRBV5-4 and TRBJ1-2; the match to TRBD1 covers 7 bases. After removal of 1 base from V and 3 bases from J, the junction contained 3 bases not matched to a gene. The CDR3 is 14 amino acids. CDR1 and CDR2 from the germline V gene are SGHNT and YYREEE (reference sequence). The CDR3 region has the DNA TGTGCCAGCAGCTTGACAGGGGCGGACTATGGCTACACCTTC. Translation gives CASSLTGADYGYTF.

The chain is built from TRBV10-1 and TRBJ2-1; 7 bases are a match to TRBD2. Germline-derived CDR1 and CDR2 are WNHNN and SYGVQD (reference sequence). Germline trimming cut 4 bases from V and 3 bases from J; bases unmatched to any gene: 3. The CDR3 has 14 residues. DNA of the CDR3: TGCGCCAGCAGTGGATCTAGCGGCTACAATGAGCAGTTCTTC. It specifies CASSGSSGYNEQFF.

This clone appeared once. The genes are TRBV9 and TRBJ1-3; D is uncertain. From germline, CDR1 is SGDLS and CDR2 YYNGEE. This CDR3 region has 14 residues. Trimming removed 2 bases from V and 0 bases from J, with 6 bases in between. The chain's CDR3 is CASSVQSSGNTIYF. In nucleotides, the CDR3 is TGTGCCAGCAGCGTCCAGAGCTCTGGAAACACCATATATTTT.

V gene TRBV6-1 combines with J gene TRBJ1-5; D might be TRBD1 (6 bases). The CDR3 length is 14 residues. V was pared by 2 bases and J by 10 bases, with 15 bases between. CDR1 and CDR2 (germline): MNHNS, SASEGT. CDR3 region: CASSERLGAGPQHF. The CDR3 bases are TGTGCCAGCAGTGAAAGATTGGGGGCAGGCCCCCAGCATTTT.

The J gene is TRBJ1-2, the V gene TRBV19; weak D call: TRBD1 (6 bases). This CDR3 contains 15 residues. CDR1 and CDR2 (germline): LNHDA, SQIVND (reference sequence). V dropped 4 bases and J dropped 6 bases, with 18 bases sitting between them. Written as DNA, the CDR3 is TGTGCCAGTAGTACCGGAAAATGGACAGTGAATGGCTACACCTTC. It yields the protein CASSTGKWTVNGYTF.

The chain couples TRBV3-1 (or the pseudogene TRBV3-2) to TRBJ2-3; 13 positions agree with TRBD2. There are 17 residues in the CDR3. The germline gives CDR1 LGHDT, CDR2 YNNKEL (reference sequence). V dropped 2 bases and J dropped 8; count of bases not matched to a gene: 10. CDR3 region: CASSQHGLAGAVGTQYF. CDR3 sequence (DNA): TGTGCCAGCAGCCAACACGGACTAGCGGGAGCGGTAGGTACGCAGTATTTT.

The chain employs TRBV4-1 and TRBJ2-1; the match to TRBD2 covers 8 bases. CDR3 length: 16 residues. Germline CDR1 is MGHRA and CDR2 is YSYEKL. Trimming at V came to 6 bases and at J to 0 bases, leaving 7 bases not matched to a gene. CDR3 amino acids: CASRQTSVSSYNEQFF. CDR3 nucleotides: TGCGCCAGCAGACAGACTAGCGTCAGCTCCTACAATGAGCAGTTCTTC.

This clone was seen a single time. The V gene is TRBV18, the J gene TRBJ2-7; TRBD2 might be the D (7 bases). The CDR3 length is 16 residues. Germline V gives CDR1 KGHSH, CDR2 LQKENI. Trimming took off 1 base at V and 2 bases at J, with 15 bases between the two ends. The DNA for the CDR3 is TGTGCCAGCTCACCACGAGGGGGGGATCCTACCTACGAGCAGTACTTC. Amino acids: CASSPRGGDPTYEQYF.

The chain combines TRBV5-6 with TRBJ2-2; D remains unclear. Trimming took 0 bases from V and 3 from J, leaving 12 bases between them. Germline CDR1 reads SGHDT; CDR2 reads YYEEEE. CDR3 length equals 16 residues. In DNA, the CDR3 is TGTGCCAGCAGCTTGGGGCGGCGAGTAGACACCGGGGAGCTGTTTTTT. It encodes CASSLGRRVDTGELFF. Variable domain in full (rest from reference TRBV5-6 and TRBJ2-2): DAGVTQSPTHLIKTRGQQVTLRCSPKSGHDTVSWYQQALGQGPQFIFQYYEEEERQRGNFPDRFSGHQFPNYSSELNVNALLLGDSALYLCASSLGRRVDTGELFFGEGSRLTVL.

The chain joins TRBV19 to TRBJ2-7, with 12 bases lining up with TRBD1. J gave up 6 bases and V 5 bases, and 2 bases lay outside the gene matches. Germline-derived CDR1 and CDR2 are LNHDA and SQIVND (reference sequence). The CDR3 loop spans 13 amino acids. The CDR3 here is CASSGTGGSEQYF. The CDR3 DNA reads TGTGCCAGTAGTGGGACAGGGGGCTCCGAGCAGTACTTC.

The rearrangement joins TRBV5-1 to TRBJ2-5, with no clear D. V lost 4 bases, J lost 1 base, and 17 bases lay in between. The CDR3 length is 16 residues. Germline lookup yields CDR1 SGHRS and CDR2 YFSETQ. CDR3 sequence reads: CASSPNSIQFQETQYF. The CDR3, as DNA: TGCGCCAGCAGCCCAAATAGCATCCAGTTCCAAGAGACCCAGTACTTC.

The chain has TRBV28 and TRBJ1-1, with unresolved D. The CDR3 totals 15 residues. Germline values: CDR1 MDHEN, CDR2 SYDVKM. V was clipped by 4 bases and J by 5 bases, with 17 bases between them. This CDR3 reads CASSSPPSGWTEAFF. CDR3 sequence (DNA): TGTGCCAGCAGTTCCCCCCCTTCCGGGTGGACTGAAGCTTTCTTT.

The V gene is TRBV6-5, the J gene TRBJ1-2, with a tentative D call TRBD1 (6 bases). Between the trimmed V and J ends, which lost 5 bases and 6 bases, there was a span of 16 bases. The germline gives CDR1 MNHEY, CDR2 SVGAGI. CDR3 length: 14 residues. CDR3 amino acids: CASSPNRALDGYTF. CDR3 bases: TGTGCCAGCAGTCCAAACAGGGCTCTGGATGGCTACACCTTC.

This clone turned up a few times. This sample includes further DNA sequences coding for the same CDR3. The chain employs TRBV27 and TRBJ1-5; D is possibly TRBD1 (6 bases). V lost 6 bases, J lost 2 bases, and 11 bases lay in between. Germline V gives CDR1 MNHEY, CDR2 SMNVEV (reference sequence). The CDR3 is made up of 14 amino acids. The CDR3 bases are TGTGCCAGCAGCCCAGGGGTCGGCAATCAGCCCCAGCATTTT. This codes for CASSPGVGNQPQHF.

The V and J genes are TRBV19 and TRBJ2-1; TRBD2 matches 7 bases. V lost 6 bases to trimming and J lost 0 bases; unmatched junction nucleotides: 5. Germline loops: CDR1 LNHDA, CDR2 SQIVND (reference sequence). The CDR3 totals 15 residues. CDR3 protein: CASRPSGSSYNEQFF. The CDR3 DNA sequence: TGTGCCAGTAGACCTAGCGGAAGCTCCTACAATGAGCAGTTCTTC.

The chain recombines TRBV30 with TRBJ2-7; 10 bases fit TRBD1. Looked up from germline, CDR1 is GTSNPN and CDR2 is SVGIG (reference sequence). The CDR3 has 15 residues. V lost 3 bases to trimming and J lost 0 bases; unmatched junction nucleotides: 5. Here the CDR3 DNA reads TGTGCCTGGAGATACGGGACAGGGGCCTCCTACGAGCAGTACTTC. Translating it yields CAWRYGTGASYEQYF.

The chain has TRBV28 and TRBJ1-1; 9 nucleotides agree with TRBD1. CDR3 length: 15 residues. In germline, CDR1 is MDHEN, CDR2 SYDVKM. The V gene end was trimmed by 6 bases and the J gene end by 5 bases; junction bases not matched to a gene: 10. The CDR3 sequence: CASSPSDRGGTEAFF. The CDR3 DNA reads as TGTGCCAGCAGCCCCTCCGACAGGGGGGGAACTGAAGCTTTCTTT.

CDR3 region: CASSVDYNEQFF. The CDR3 nucleotides read TGTGCCAGCAGCGTAGACTACAATGAGCAGTTCTTC. The chain links TRBV9 to TRBJ2-1, with no clear D. The CDR3 has 12 residues. CDR1 SGDLS and CDR2 YYNGEE come from the germline V gene. V was trimmed by 0 bases and J by 3 bases, leaving 1 base between them.

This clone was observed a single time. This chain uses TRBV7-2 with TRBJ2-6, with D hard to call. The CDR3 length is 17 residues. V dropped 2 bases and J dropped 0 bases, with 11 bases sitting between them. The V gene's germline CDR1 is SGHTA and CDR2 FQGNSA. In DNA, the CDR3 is TGTGCCAGCAGCTTATATAACACCCGCTCTGGGGCCAACGTCCTGACTTTC. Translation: CASSLYNTRSGANVLTF. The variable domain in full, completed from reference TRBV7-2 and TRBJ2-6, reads GAGVSQSPSNKVTEKGKDVELRCDPISGHTALYWYRQSLGQGLEFLIYFQGNSAPDKSGLPSDRFSAERTGGSVSTLTIQRTQQEDSAVYLCASSLYNTRSGANVLTFGAGSRLTVL.

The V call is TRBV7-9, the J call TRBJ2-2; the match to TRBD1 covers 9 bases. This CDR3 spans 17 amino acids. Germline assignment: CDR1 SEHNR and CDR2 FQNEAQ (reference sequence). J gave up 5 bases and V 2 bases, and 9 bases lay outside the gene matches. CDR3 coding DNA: TGTGCCAGCAGCTTAACCGGGACAGGGCATCGGACCGGGGAGCTGTTTTTT. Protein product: CASSLTGTGHRTGELFF.

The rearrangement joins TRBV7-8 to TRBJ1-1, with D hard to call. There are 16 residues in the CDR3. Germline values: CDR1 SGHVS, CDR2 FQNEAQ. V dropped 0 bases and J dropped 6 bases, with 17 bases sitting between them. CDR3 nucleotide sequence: TGTGCCAGCAGCTTAGCTGTGGTTTTTAGGCCTCCTGAAGCTTTCTTT. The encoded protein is CASSLAVVFRPPEAFF.

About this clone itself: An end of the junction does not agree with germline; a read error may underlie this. In DNA form, the CDR3 reads TGCAGCGTGGAAGGACTAGCGGGGGGCCAAAACATTCAGTACTTC. Translated: CSVEGLAGGQNIQYF. The chain joins TRBV29-1 to TRBJ2-4; 14 bases are a match to TRBD2. This CDR3 region has 15 residues. Germline V gene data show CDR1 as SQVTM and CDR2 as ANQGSEA.

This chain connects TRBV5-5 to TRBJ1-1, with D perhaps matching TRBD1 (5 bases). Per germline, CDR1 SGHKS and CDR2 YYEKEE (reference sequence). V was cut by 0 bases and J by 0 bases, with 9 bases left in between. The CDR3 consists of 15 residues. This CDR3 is CASSLGGALNTEAFF. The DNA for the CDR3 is TGTGCCAGCAGCTTGGGTGGGGCCCTGAACACTGAAGCTTTCTTT. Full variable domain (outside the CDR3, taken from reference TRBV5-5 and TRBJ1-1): DAGVTQSPTHLIKTRGQQVTLRCSPISGHKSVSWYQQVLGQGPQFIFQYYEKEERGRGNFPDRFSARQFPNYSSELNVNALLLGDSALYLCASSLGGALNTEAFFGQGTRLTVV.